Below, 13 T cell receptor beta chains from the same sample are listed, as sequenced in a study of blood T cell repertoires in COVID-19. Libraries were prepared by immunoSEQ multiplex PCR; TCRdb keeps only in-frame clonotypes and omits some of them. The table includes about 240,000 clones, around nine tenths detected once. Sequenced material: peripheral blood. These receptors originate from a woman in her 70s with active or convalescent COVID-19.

DNA of the CDR3: TGTGCCACCTCTATGCGGGGACAGGGGGATAACTATGGCTACACCTTC. The encoded protein is CATSMRGQGDNYGYTF. V is TRBV19 and J is TRBJ1-2; 11 positions match TRBD1. This CDR3 region has 16 residues. V lost 10 bases, J lost 1 base, and 11 bases stayed unmatched. CDR1 and CDR2 (germline): LNHDA, SQIVND (reference sequence).

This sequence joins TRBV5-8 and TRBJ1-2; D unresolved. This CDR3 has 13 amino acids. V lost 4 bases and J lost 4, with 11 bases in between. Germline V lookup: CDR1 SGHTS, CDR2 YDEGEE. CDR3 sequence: CASSTIRTYGYTF. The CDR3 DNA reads TGTGCCAGCAGCACTATCCGCACCTATGGCTACACCTTC.

This chain's CDR3 is CATSTGVGIGNQPQHF. DNA of the CDR3: TGTGCCACCTCGACAGGGGTGGGGATCGGCAATCAGCCCCAGCATTTT. The chain recombines TRBV7-8 with TRBJ1-5; TRBD1 aligns across 8 bases. From germline, CDR1 is SGHVS and CDR2 FQNEAQ. The CDR3 length is 16 residues. Unmatched junction bases numbered 13, after V lost 10 bases and J lost 2 bases.

Here the CDR3 reads CASLSGGGEQYF. DNA for the CDR3: TGTGCCAGTCTTTCAGGGGGAGGCGAGCAGTACTTC. The chain employs TRBV19 and TRBJ2-7, with TRBD1 as a possible D gene (7 bases). The CDR3 is made up of 12 amino acids. The germline V and J ends were trimmed by 8 bases and 6 bases, with 14 bases remaining between them. Germline CDR1 is LNHDA and CDR2 is SQIVND (reference sequence).

The CDR3 loop is CASSPLQGTYGYTF. CDR3 in DNA: TGTGCCAGCAGCCCACTACAGGGGACCTATGGCTACACCTTC. The chain has TRBV11-2 and TRBJ1-2; 7 nucleotides match TRBD1. This CDR3 has 14 residues. The trim removed 5 bases at V and 4 bases at J, leaving 7 bases unmatched. From germline, CDR1 is SGHAT and CDR2 FQNNGV.

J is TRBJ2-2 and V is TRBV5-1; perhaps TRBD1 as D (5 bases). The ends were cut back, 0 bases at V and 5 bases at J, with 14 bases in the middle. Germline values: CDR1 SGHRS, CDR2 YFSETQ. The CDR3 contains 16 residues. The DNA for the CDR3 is TGCGCCAGCAGCTTGGGCAGGGCCGTTACGACCGGGGAGCTGTTTTTT. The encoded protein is CASSLGRAVTTGELFF.

The chain's CDR3 is CASSVGDTNYGYTF. In DNA, the CDR3 is TGTGCCAGCAGCGTAGGGGACACGAACTATGGCTACACCTTC. This rearrangement joins TRBV9 to TRBJ1-2; tentative D call: TRBD1 (6 bases). The CDR3 totals 14 residues. V lost 0 bases, J lost 2 bases, and 8 bases lay in between. From germline, CDR1 is SGDLS and CDR2 YYNGEE.

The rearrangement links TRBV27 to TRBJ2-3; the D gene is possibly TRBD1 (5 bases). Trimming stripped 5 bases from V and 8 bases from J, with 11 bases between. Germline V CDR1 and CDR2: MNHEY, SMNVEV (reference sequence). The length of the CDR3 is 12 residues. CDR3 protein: CASSHSGATQYF. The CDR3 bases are TGTGCCAGCAGTCACTCTGGGGCTACGCAGTATTTT.

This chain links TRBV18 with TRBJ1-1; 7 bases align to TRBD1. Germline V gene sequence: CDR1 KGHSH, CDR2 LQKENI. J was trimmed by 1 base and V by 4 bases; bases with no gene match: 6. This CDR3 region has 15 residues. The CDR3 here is CASSLRGRANTEAFF. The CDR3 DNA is TGTGCCAGCTCACTTAGGGGGCGGGCGAACACTGAAGCTTTCTTT.

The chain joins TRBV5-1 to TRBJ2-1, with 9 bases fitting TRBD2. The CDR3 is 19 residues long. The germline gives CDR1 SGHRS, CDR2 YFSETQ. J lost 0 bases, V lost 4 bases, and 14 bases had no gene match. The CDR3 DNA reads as TGCGCCAGCAGCGCACCCTCCAGCGGGGGGTCGAGCTCCTACAATGAGCAGTTCTTC. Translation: CASSAPSSGGSSSYNEQFF.

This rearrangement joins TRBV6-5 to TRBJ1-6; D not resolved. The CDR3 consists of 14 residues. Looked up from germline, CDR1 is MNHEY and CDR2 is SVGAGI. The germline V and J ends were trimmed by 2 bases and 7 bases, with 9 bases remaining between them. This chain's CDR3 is CASSYGRLNSPLHF. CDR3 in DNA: TGTGCCAGCAGTTACGGTCGACTGAATTCACCCCTCCACTTT.

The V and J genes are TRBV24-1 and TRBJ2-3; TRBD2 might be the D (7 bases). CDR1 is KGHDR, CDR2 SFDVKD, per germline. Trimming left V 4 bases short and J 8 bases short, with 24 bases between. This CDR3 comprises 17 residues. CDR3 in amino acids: CATSDPSGGPPPFTQYF. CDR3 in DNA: TGTGCCACCAGTGACCCCTCCGGGGGGCCGCCGCCCTTTACGCAGTATTTT.

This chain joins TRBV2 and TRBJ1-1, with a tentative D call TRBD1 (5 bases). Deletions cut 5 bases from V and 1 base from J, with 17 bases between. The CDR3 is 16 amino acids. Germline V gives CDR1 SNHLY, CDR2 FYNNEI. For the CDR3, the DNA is TGTGCCAGCAGTCCCCAGGGAGGGAGTTGGAACACTGAAGCTTTCTTT. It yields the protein CASSPQGGSWNTEAFF.